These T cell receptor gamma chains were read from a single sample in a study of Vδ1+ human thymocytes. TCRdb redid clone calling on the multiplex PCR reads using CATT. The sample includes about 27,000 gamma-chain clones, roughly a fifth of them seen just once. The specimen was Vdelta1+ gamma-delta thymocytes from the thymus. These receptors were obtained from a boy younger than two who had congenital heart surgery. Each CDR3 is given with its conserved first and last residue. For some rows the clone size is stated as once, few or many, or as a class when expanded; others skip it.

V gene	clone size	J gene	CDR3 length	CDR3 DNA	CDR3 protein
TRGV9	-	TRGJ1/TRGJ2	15	TGTGCCTTGTGGGAGGTGCGATCTTGCCATTATAAGAAACTCTTT	CALWEVRSCHYKKLF
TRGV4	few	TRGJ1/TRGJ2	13	TGTGCCACCTGGGATGAGTATGGGTATAAGAAACTCTTT	CATWDEYGYKKLF
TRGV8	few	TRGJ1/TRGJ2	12	TGTGCCACCTGGGATACTGCTTATAAGAAACTCTTT	CATWDTAYKKLF
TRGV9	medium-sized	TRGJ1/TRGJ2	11	TGTGCCTTGTGGGAGGTGCCGGAGAAACTCTTT	CALWEVPEKLF
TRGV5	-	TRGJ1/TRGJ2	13	TGTGCCACCTGGGACAGGGGGGATTATAAGAAACTCTTT	CATWDRGDYKKLF
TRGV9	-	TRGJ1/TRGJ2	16	TGTGCCTTGTGGGAGGTGGATTCTTGGAGTTATTATAAGAAACTCTTT	CALWEVDSWSYYKKLF
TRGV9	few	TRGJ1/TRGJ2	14	TGTGCCTTGTGGGAGGTGCACGAATATTATAAGAAACTCTTT	CALWEVHEYYKKLF
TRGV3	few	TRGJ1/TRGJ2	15	TGTGCCACCTGGGACAGGCACTTGAATTATTATAAGAAACTCTTT	CATWDRHLNYYKKLF
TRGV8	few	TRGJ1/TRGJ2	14	TGTGCCACCTGGGATATTAGTACGTATTATAAGAAACTCTTT	CATWDISTYYKKLF
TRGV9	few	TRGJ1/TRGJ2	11	TGTGCCTTGTGGGAGTGGAGAGAGAAACTCTTT	CALWEWREKLF